These T cell receptor beta chains were read from a single sample in a study of blood T cell repertoires in COVID-19. Profiled with immunoSEQ multiplex PCR; TCRdb holds only in-frame clones, not every one. The data show about 180,000 clones, around 80% seen once. Material: PBMCs or T cells enriched from blood (not recorded which). Receptor source: a woman aged 45 to 65 who had recovered from COVID-19. Both conserved end residues are part of each CDR3. A D gene is named only where the DNA matches it firmly.

v_call: TRBV28; d_call: .; j_call: TRBJ2-1; cdr3_aa: CASSPLEGHNEQFF
v_call: TRBV7-3; d_call: .; j_call: TRBJ1-2; cdr3_aa: CASRATAGDYGYTF
v_call: TRBV5-1; d_call: TRBD1; j_call: TRBJ1-1; cdr3_aa: CASSLAQGAVNTEAFF
v_call: TRBV6-6; d_call: .; j_call: TRBJ1-1; cdr3_aa: CASSAVGRGGEAFF
v_call: TRBV7-3; d_call: .; j_call: TRBJ1-1; cdr3_aa: CASSFQVGGNTEAFF
v_call: TRBV7-2; d_call: .; j_call: TRBJ2-5; cdr3_aa: CASSEGGGPQETQYF
v_call: TRBV28; d_call: .; j_call: TRBJ1-4; cdr3_aa: CASSLTGFFNEKLFF
v_call: TRBV28; d_call: .; j_call: TRBJ1-2; cdr3_aa: CASSSYRVSGYTF
v_call: TRBV6-5; d_call: TRBD1; j_call: TRBJ2-7; cdr3_aa: CASRYRGYEQYF
v_call: TRBV5-1; d_call: .; j_call: TRBJ1-6; cdr3_aa: CASSPMGGGGSPLHF
v_call: TRBV7-8; d_call: TRBD2; j_call: TRBJ2-3; cdr3_aa: CASSLALAGGTDTQYF
v_call: TRBV29-1; d_call: TRBD2; j_call: TRBJ2-2; cdr3_aa: CSVIEREVNTGELFF
v_call: TRBV7-9; d_call: TRBD1; j_call: TRBJ2-5; cdr3_aa: CASSLASGQTKVQYF
v_call: TRBV19; d_call: .; j_call: TRBJ1-6; cdr3_aa: CASSPAGGRSPLHF
v_call: TRBV21-1; d_call: .; j_call: TRBJ1-6; cdr3_aa: CASIPTGGRNSPLHF
v_call: TRBV28; d_call: TRBD1; j_call: TRBJ1-2; cdr3_aa: CASSFGVSGGRNGYTF
v_call: TRBV6-5; d_call: .; j_call: TRBJ2-7; cdr3_aa: CASSWRGGGSYEQYF
v_call: TRBV5-1; d_call: TRBD1; j_call: TRBJ2-7; cdr3_aa: CASSLGPGQGWYEQYF
v_call: TRBV7-9; d_call: TRBD1; j_call: TRBJ1-1; cdr3_aa: CASSLGQGISEAFF
v_call: TRBV3-1/TRBV3-2; d_call: .; j_call: TRBJ2-1; cdr3_aa: CASSQVATGSSYNEQFF
v_call: TRBV7-2; d_call: .; j_call: TRBJ2-1; cdr3_aa: CASNSRSTPGEQFF
v_call: TRBV6-5; d_call: TRBD1; j_call: TRBJ2-1; cdr3_aa: CASRPLGQGANEQFF
v_call: TRBV7-2; d_call: TRBD2; j_call: TRBJ2-1; cdr3_aa: CASSLLVGLAEYNEQFF
v_call: TRBV12-3/TRBV12-4; d_call: TRBD1; j_call: TRBJ2-7; cdr3_aa: CASSLPGGHEQYF
v_call: TRBV27; d_call: TRBD2; j_call: TRBJ2-3; cdr3_aa: CASRPLGGSDYSTDTQYF
v_call: TRBV4-1; d_call: TRBD2; j_call: TRBJ2-2; cdr3_aa: CASSHRGLAGGNTGELFF
v_call: TRBV19; d_call: .; j_call: TRBJ1-4; cdr3_aa: CASSPGRGELFF
v_call: TRBV3-1/TRBV3-2; d_call: TRBD2; j_call: TRBJ2-2; cdr3_aa: CASSQPSGRTGELFF
v_call: TRBV4-1; d_call: TRBD1; j_call: TRBJ2-7; cdr3_aa: CASSQTSGQGYEQYF
v_call: TRBV11-2; d_call: .; j_call: TRBJ1-1; cdr3_aa: CASSLAFRPGLNTEAFF
v_call: TRBV18; d_call: TRBD2; j_call: TRBJ2-5; cdr3_aa: CASSPGGRANGETQYF
v_call: TRBV19; d_call: .; j_call: TRBJ1-1; cdr3_aa: CASSIDSGRTEAFF
v_call: TRBV5-1; d_call: TRBD2; j_call: TRBJ2-5; cdr3_aa: CASSTGRDQETQYF
v_call: TRBV5-1; d_call: TRBD1; j_call: TRBJ2-1; cdr3_aa: CASSTAGTAYNEQFF
v_call: TRBV27; d_call: .; j_call: TRBJ2-7; cdr3_aa: CASSLAPEGYEQYF
v_call: TRBV5-6; d_call: TRBD1; j_call: TRBJ1-5; cdr3_aa: CASSDMGQGSNQPQHF
v_call: TRBV2; d_call: TRBD2; j_call: TRBJ2-7; cdr3_aa: CASRLAGASYEQYF